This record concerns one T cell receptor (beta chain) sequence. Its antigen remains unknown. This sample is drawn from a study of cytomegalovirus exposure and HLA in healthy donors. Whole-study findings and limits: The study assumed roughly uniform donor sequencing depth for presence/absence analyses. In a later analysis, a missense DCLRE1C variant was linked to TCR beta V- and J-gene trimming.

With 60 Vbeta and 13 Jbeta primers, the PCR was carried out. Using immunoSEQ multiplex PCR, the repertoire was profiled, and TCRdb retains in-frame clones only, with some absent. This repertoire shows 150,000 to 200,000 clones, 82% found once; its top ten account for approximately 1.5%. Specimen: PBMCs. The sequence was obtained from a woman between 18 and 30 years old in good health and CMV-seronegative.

The CDR3 spells CSVKLSRDITDTQYF. The CDR3 bases are TGCAGCGTTAAGCTCTCCCGGGACATCACAGATACGCAGTATTTT. The V call is TRBV29-1, the J call TRBJ2-3; TRBD1 might be the D (6 bases). Germline V CDR1 and CDR2: SQVTM, ANQGSEA. This CDR3 spans 15 amino acids. V dropped 5 bases and J dropped 2 bases, with 17 bases sitting between them.